This entry is about one T cell receptor (beta chain). These data originate in a study of blood T cell repertoires in COVID-19. Per the germline V gene, CDR1 is SQVTM and CDR2 is ANQGSEA. Trimming took 4 bases from V and 4 from J, leaving 8 bases between them. The CDR3 length is 11 residues. This table comes from immunoSEQ multiplex PCR, and its TCRdb copy is limited to in-frame clones, with some not included. The sample consists of around 250,000 clones, just over 85% of them appearing once. The sequenced sample consisted of peripheral blood. This rearrangement joins TRBV29-1 to TRBJ2-7, with D tentatively TRBD1 (6 bases). This TCR was recovered from a woman in her thirties with active or convalescent COVID-19. The CDR3 loop reads CSVAGAYEQYF. The CDR3 DNA sequence: TGCAGCGTTGCAGGGGCGTACGAGCAGTACTTC.